This TCR beta chain was captured in a study of blood T cells in healthy people across ages. At the level of the study: T cells yielded about one barcoded beta molecule per two cells through template switching.

Trimming cost V 7 bases and J 9 bases; bases outside gene matches: 12. CDR1 and CDR2 (germline): ENHRY, SYGVKD. CDR3 size: 14 residues. The table lists this clonotype with a few counts. The individuals who served as donors were healthy Caucasians living in Russia, aged roughly 6 to 100. Investigators took approximately 9.4 milliliters of peripheral blood from every donor. For the second PCR, which ran for 7 to 11 cycles, a sample-barcoded 5' primer and a J-beta primer mix were used. The template-switch adaptor was a 5' adaptor with 12 random nucleotides. It tagged each cDNA molecule. One entry per CDR3 protein results from TCRdb running MiXCR on the 5' RACE reads. This sample carries 890,000 or so distinct CDR3 sequences, 62% of them seen once, and the ten largest clones take about a quarter.

V gene TRBV10-3 combines with J gene TRBJ2-1, with 7 bases lining up with TRBD2. This TCR came from a man aged 25-40 years in good health. Sequenced sample: blood. In nucleotides, the CDR3 is TGTGCCATCAATCAGGCGGGGGAGTTCGGTGAGCAGTTCTTC. Translated: CAINQAGEFGEQFF.